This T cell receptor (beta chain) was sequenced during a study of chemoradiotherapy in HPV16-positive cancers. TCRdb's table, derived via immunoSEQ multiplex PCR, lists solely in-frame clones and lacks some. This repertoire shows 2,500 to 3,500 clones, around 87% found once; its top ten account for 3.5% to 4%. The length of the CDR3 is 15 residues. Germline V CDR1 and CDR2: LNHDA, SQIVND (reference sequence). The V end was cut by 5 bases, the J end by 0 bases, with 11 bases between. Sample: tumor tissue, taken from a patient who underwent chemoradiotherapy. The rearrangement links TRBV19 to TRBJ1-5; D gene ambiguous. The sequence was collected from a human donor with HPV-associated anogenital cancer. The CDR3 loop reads CASSPTAYSNQPQHF. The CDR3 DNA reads TGTGCCAGTAGTCCGACCGCATATAGCAATCAGCCCCAGCATTTT.